The 21 T cell receptor beta chains presented below share a single source sample, sequenced in a study of T cell repertoires in cytomegalovirus infection. TCRdb used MiXCR to reprocess the reads, holding one entry per CDR3 protein. The data contain hundreds of thousands of distinct CDR3 sequences, roughly a third of them seen just once; the ten biggest clones take up roughly an eighth. The material sequenced was PBMCs. These receptors were obtained from a human donor in good health (CMV status not recorded). Some clones in this sample may be carry-over from other donors' samples.

V and J are TRBV29-1 and TRBJ2-1, with D hard to call. The CDR3 has 12 amino acids. V gave up 6 bases and J gave up 6 bases, with 12 bases separating them. Germline V gives CDR1 SQVTM, CDR2 ANQGSEA. The CDR3 DNA reads as TGCAGCGTCGGAACCAGGATCAATGAGCAGTTCTTC. As protein: CSVGTRINEQFF.

The table lists this clonotype with many counts. J is TRBJ2-2 and V is TRBV28, with 8 positions matching TRBD2. The CDR3 loop spans 17 amino acids. The trim removed 10 bases at V and 3 bases at J, leaving 16 bases unmatched. Germline V lookup: CDR1 MDHEN, CDR2 SYDVKM. The CDR3 DNA reads as TGTGCCACCCGGGGAAAACGGGGGGGCCACGACACCGGGGAGCTGTTTTTT. It specifies CATRGKRGGHDTGELFF.

The chain carries TRBV15 and TRBJ1-5; D not certain. Germline CDR1 is LNHNV and CDR2 is YYDKDF (reference sequence). The CDR3 contains 12 residues. V lost 5 bases and J 7 bases, leaving 9 bases between the germline ends. The CDR3 coding sequence is TGTGCCACCAGCGAAAAAAGCCAGCCCCAGCATTTT. Its translation is CATSEKSQPQHF.

The chain carries TRBV19 and TRBJ2-2; D unresolved. Germline CDR1 LNHDA, CDR2 SQIVND (reference sequence). The germline V and J ends were trimmed by 0 bases and 6 bases, with 8 bases remaining between them. The CDR3 sequence is 14 residues long. CDR3 bases: TGTGCCAGTAGTATAGAGCTTGGGTCCGGGGAGCTGTTTTTT. Protein sequence: CASSIELGSGELFF. Drawing the rest from reference TRBV19 and TRBJ2-2, the complete variable domain is DGGITQSPKYLFRKEGQNVTLSCEQNLNHDAMYWYRQDPGQGLRLIYYSQIVNDFQKGDIAEGYSVSREKKESFPLTVTSAQKNPTAFYLCASSIELGSGELFFGEGSRLTVL.

The chain couples TRBV18 to TRBJ1-6; 9 bases match TRBD1. CDR3 size: 15 residues. Trimming took 3 bases from V and 9 from J; bases not matched to a gene: 6. The germline gives CDR1 KGHSH, CDR2 LQKENI. CDR3: CASSPGTGSSSPLHF. In DNA form, the CDR3 reads TGTGCCAGCTCACCCGGGACAGGGAGCAGTTCACCCCTCCACTTT.

The V and J genes are TRBV20-1 and TRBJ1-6; weak D call: TRBD1 (5 bases). The CDR3 spans 14 residues. Germline loops: CDR1 DFQATT, CDR2 SNEGSKA (reference sequence). Trimming pared 6 bases from V and 0 bases from J, leaving 9 bases between. The CDR3 coding sequence is TGCAGTGCAAGGCAGGGCTCCTATAATTCACCCCTCCACTTT. It encodes CSARQGSYNSPLHF.

The V gene is TRBV12-3 or TRBV12-4, the J gene TRBJ2-7; 12 bases fit TRBD2. The J segment lost 3 bases and the V segment lost 4 bases, leaving 10 bases of the junction unmatched. This CDR3 is built from 17 residues. The CDR3 sequence is CASSWSSGGAGIYEQYF. CDR3 in DNA: TGTGCCAGCAGTTGGTCTAGCGGGGGGGCGGGGATCTACGAGCAGTACTTC.

This clonotype was seen a handful of times. The J gene is TRBJ2-3, the V gene TRBV6-2 or TRBV6-3; D uncertain. The CDR3 spans 15 residues. The germline CDR1 and CDR2 sequences are MNHEY and SVGEGT. Trimming took off 8 bases at V and 0 bases at J, with 15 bases between the two ends. The CDR3 reads CASGGVPTSTDTQYF. CDR3 nucleotide sequence: TGTGCCAGCGGTGGGGTGCCTACTAGCACAGATACGCAGTATTTT.

The gene calls are TRBV6-2 or TRBV6-3 and TRBJ1-5; no clear D gene. The CDR3 has 15 residues. Germline-derived CDR1 and CDR2 are MNHEY and SVGEGT. V lost 6 bases and J lost 2, with 14 bases in between. The CDR3: CASSPNKRGNQPQHF. Here the CDR3 DNA reads TGTGCCAGCAGCCCCAACAAACGCGGCAATCAGCCCCAGCATTTT.

The chain couples TRBV5-4 to TRBJ2-1; 8 bases line up with TRBD2. The V and J ends lost 4 bases and 3 bases, in that order; junction bases with no gene match: 9. CDR1 SGHNT and CDR2 YYREEE come from the germline V gene (reference sequence). The CDR3 spans 16 residues. The CDR3 is CASSVAGRGDYNEQFF. The CDR3 DNA sequence: TGTGCCAGCAGCGTGGCGGGGCGGGGGGACTACAATGAGCAGTTCTTC.

This clonotype came up a few times. The chain is built from TRBV20-1 and TRBJ2-2; D ambiguous. The CDR3 consists of 14 residues. Trimming cost V 1 base and J 7 bases, with 13 bases left between them. Looked up from germline, CDR1 is DFQATT and CDR2 is SNEGSKA (reference sequence). As DNA, the CDR3 is TGCAGTGCTAGAGGGGATAGGTTGGTCGGGGAGCTGTTTTTT. This codes for CSARGDRLVGELFF.

The chain joins TRBV19 to TRBJ2-1, with 7 bases lining up with TRBD2. CDR3 size: 15 residues. Germline CDR1 reads LNHDA; CDR2 reads SQIVND (reference sequence). Unmatched junction bases numbered 6, after V lost 3 bases and J lost 4 bases. CDR3 DNA: TGTGCCAGTAGTATGGGGGGGGTCCGTTACAATGAGCAGTTCTTC. This codes for CASSMGGVRYNEQFF.

This clonotype was counted a few times. The V and J genes are TRBV6-2 or TRBV6-3 and TRBJ2-2; D uncertain. Per germline, CDR1 MNHEY and CDR2 SVGEGT. V lost 1 base to trimming and J lost 6 bases, with 3 bases between them. The CDR3 contains 12 residues. As DNA, the CDR3 is TGTGCCAGCAGTTACTACCCCGGGGAGCTGTTTTTT. It is translated as CASSYYPGELFF.

The chain uses TRBV5-6 and TRBJ1-2; 7 bases are a match to TRBD1. The CDR3 consists of 14 residues. CDR1 is SGHDT and CDR2 is YYEEEE in the germline V gene. Trimming at V came to 4 bases and at J to 8 bases, leaving 11 bases not matched to a gene. CDR3 nucleotide sequence: TGTGCCAGCAGCGTACCGGACAGGTTGGAAGGCTACACCTTC. It codes for CASSVPDRLEGYTF.

Worth noting for this clonotype: This CDR3 fails to terminate in the conserved phenylalanine or tryptophan, so it likely reflects a read error. This rearrangement joins TRBV19 to TRBJ1-2, with TRBD1 identical over 7 bases. The germline gives CDR1 LNHDA, CDR2 SQIVND (reference sequence). This CDR3 comprises 15 residues. V was pared by 6 bases and J by 9 bases, with 16 bases of the junction left unmatched. CDR3 nucleotides: TGTGCCAGTAGGACTCGGGACAGAGGGGACTTTTGCTACACCCTC. Translation: CASRTRDRGDFCYTL.

Remarks on this clonotype: An end of the junction does not agree with germline; a read error may underlie this. The rearrangement uses TRBV7-6 and TRBJ1-1, with D hard to call. The germline CDR1 and CDR2 sequences are SGHVS and FNYEAQ. This CDR3 comprises 15 residues. This CDR3 is CVSSLAEANSAEAFF. The CDR3 DNA reads as TGTGTCAGCAGCTTAGCGGAAGCGAACTCGGCTGAAGCTTTCTTT.

This clonotype appeared a few times. The rearrangement joins TRBV10-3 to TRBJ2-5; D may be TRBD1 (6 bases). Germline V gene sequence: CDR1 ENHRY, CDR2 SYGVKD. The germline V and J ends were trimmed by 6 bases and 5 bases, with 13 bases remaining between them. This CDR3 region has 13 residues. The CDR3 is CAIREQGSETQYF. CDR3 nucleotides: TGTGCCATCAGGGAACAGGGTTCGGAGACCCAGTACTTC.

This clonotype was picked up a small number of times. The chain joins TRBV20-1 to TRBJ2-3, with 12 bases aligning to TRBD2. V shed 3 bases, J shed 0 bases, and the junction held 13 bases outside the gene matches. Germline V gives CDR1 DFQATT, CDR2 SNEGSKA (reference sequence). The CDR3 loop spans 19 amino acids. The CDR3 coding sequence is TGCAGTGCTAGGTTGCTAGCGGGGGGGACGGGCCCTAGCACAGATACGCAGTATTTT. Protein: CSARLLAGGTGPSTDTQYF.

This clonotype was seen only a few times. The chain uses TRBV20-1 and TRBJ1-2, with 10 positions matching TRBD1. From germline, CDR1 is DFQATT and CDR2 SNEGSKA (reference sequence). The CDR3 contains 16 residues. J lost 1 base, V lost 1 base, and 6 bases had no gene match. For the CDR3, the DNA is TGCAGTGCTAGAGCGCCGGGACAGGGGATTAACTATGGCTACACCTTC. Its translation: CSARAPGQGINYGYTF.

This chain joins TRBV30 and TRBJ1-1; unclear D gene. From germline, CDR1 is GTSNPN and CDR2 SVGIG (reference sequence). The CDR3 sequence is 13 residues long. Trimming left V 1 base short and J 2 bases short, with 8 bases between. The CDR3 DNA is TGTGCCTGGAGTGGGAATACCAACACTGAAGCTTTCTTT. Translated, it gives CAWSGNTNTEAFF.

This clonotype was counted a few times. CDR3 amino acids: CASTSSTANTEAFF. In DNA, the CDR3 is TGTGCCAGCACATCCTCGACAGCGAACACTGAAGCTTTCTTT. The gene calls are TRBV28 and TRBJ1-1; D may be TRBD1 (5 bases). The V gene lost 7 bases and the J gene lost 1 base, with 13 bases spanning the gap. Germline V gene sequence: CDR1 MDHEN, CDR2 SYDVKM. The CDR3 consists of 14 residues.